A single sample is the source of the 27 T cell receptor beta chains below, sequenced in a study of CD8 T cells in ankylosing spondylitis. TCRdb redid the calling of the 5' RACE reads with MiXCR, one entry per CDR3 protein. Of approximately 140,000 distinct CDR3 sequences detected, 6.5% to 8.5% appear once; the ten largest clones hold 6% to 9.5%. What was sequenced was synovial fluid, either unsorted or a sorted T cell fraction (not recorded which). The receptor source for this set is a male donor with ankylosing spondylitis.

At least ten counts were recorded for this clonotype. CDR3 amino acids: CSARTGFNYGYTF. The CDR3 DNA sequence: TGCAGTGCGCGGACAGGTTTTAACTATGGCTACACCTTC. V is TRBV20-1 and J is TRBJ1-2, with TRBD1 identical over 7 bases. With 6 bases clipped from V and 1 base from J, the junction kept 5 bases outside the gene matches. This CDR3 spans 13 amino acids. Germline CDR1 is DFQATT and CDR2 is SNEGSKA (reference sequence).

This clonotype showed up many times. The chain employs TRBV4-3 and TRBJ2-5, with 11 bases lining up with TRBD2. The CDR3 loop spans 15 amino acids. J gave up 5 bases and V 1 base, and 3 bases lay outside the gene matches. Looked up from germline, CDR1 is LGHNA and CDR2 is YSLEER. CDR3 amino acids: CASSQAWTSGETQYF. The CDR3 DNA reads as TGCGCCAGCAGCCAAGCCTGGACTAGCGGGGAGACCCAGTACTTC.

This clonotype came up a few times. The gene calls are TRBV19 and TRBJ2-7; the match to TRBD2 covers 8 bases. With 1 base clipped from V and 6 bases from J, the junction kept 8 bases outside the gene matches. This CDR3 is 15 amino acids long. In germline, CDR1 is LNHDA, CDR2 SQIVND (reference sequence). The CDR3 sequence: CASSIVGRAGAEQYF. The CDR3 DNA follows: TGTGCCAGTAGTATAGTCGGGAGGGCCGGTGCCGAGCAGTACTTC.

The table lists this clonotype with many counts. The CDR3 DNA sequence: TGCAGTGCTAGTGACCGGTACGAGCAGTACTTC. Protein product: CSASDRYEQYF. The gene calls are TRBV20-1 and TRBJ2-7; D gene unclear. CDR1 and CDR2 from the germline V gene are DFQATT and SNEGSKA (reference sequence). With 3 bases removed from V and 4 bases from J, the gap between germline ends came to 7 bases. The CDR3 loop spans 11 amino acids.

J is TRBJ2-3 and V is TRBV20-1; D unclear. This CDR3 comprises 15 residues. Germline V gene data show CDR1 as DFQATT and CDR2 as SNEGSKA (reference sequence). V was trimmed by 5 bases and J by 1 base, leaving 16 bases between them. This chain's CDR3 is CSASDPVSGTDTQYF. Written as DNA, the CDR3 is TGCAGTGCTTCGGACCCCGTTTCTGGCACAGATACGCAGTATTTT.

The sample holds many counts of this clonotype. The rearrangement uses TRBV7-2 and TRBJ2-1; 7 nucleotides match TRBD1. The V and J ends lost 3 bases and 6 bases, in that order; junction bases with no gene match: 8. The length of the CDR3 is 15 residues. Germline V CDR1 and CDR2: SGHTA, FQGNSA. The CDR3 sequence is CASSFVGGSVNEQFF. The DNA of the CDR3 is TGTGCCAGCAGCTTCGTAGGGGGCTCGGTCAATGAGCAGTTCTTC.

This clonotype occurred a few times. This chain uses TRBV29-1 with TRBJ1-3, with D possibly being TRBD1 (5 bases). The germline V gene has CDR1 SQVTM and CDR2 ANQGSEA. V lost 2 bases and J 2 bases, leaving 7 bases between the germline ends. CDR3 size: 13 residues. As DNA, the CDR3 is TGCAGCGTTGAATTGGGGCCTGGAAACACCATATATTTT. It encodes CSVELGPGNTIYF.

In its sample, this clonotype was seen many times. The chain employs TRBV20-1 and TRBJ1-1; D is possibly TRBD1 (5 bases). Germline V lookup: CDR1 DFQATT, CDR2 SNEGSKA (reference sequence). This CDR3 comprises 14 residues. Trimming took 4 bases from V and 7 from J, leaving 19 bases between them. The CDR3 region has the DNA TGCAGTGCTATCATACGGCGGGGCAGGCATGAAGCTTTCTTT. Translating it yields CSAIIRRGRHEAFF.

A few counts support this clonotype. The CDR3 nucleotides read TGTGCCAGCCGGGGTGATTATTCACCCCTCCACTTT. Protein sequence: CASRGDYSPLHF. The V call is TRBV7-6, the J call TRBJ1-6; no firm D call. Trimming shortened V by 8 bases and J by 8 bases, and 10 bases separated the two germline ends. The germline gives CDR1 SGHVS, CDR2 FNYEAQ. The CDR3 has 12 residues.

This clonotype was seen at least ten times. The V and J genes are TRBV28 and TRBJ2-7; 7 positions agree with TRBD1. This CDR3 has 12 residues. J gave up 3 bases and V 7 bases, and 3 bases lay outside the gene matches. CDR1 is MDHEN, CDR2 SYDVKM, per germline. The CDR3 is CASTSGGYEQYF. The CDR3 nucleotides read TGTGCCAGCACCTCAGGGGGCTACGAGCAGTACTTC.

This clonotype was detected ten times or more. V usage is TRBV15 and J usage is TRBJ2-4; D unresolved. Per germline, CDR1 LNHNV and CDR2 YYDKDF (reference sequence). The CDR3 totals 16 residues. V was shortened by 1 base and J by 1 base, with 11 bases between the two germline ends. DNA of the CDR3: TGTGCCACCAGCAGAGCGCGGCGAGAGGCCAAAAACATTCAGTACTTC. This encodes CATSRARREAKNIQYF.

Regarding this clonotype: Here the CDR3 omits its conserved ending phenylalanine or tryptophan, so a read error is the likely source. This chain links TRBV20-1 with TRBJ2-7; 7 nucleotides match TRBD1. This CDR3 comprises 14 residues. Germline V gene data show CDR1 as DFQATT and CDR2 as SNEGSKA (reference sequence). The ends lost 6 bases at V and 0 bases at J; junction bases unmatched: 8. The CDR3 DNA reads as TGCAGTGCGAACCTCAGGGGGAACTCCTACGAGCAGTACTCC. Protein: CSANLRGNSYEQYS.

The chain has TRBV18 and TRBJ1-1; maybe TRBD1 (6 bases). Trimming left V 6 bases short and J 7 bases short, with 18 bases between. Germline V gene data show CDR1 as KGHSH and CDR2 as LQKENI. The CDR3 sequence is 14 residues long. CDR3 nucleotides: TGTGCCAGCTCCCCCGGGTCTTTACAGGGTGAAGCTTTCTTT. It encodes CASSPGSLQGEAFF. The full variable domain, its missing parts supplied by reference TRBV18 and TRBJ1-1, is NAGVMQNPRHLVRRRGQEARLRCSPMKGHSHVYWYRQLPEEGLKFMVYLQKENIIDESGMPKERFSAEFPKEGPSILRIQQVVRGDSAAYFCASSPGSLQGEAFFGQGTRLTVV.

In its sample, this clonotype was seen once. The CDR3, as DNA: TGCGCCAGCAGAGCCCGCGCCTTGAACAATGAGCAGTACTTC. Translation gives CASRARALNNEQYF. The genes are TRBV5-1 and TRBJ2-1; D remains ambiguous. The J call is uncertain, as TRBJ2-7 better fits the DNA end. Germline V CDR1 and CDR2: SGHRS, YFSETQ. The CDR3 length is 14 residues.

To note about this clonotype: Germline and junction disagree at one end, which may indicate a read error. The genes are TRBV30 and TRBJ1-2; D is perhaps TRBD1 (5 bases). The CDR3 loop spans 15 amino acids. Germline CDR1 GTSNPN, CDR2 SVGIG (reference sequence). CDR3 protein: CARRIDRNSNYGYTF. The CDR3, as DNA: TGTGCCAGGAGGATCGACAGAAATTCTAACTATGGCTACACCTTC.

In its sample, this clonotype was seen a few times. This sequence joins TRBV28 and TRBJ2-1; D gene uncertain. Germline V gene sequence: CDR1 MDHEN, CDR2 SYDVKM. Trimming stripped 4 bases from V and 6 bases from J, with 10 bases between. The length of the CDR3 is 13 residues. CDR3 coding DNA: TGTGCCAGCAGTTCACCTACGCTCAATGAGCAGTTCTTC. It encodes CASSSPTLNEQFF.

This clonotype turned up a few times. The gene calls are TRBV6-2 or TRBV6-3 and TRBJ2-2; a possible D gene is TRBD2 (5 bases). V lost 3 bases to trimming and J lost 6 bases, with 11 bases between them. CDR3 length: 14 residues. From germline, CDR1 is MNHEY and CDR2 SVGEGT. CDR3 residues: CASSYARASGELFF. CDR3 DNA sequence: TGTGCCAGCAGTTATGCGCGGGCGTCCGGGGAGCTGTTTTTT.

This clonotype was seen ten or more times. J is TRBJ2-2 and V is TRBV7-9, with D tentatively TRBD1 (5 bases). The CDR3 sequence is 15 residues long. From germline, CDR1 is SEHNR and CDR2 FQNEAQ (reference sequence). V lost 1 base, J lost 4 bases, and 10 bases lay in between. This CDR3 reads CASSLVGQITGELFF. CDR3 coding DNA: TGTGCCAGCAGCTTAGTTGGACAAATCACCGGGGAGCTGTTTTTT.

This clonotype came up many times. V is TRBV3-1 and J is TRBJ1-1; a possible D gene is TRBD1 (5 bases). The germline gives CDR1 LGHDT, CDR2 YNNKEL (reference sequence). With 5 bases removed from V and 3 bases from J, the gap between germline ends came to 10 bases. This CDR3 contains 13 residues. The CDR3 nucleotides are TGTGCCAGCAGCTCGCGGGGCTACACTGAAGCTTTCTTT. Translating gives CASSSRGYTEAFF.

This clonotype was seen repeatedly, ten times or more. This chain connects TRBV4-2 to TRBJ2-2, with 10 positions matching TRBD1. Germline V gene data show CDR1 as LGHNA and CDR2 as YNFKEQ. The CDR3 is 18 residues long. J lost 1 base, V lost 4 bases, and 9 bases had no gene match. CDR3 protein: CASSPYYDRGQNTGELFF. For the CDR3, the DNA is TGTGCCAGCAGCCCTTACTACGACAGGGGGCAGAACACCGGGGAGCTGTTTTTT.

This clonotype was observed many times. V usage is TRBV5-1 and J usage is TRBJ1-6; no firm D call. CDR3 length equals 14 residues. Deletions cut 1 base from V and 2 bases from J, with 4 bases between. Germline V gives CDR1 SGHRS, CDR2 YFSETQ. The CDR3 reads CASSLSAYNSPLHF. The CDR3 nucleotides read TGCGCCAGCAGCTTGTCCGCCTATAATTCACCCCTCCACTTT. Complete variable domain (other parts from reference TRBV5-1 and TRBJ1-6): KAGVTQTPRYLIKTRGQQVTLSCSPISGHRSVSWYQQTPGQGLQFLFEYFSETQRNKGNFPGRFSGRQFSNSRSEMNVSTLELGDSALYLCASSLSAYNSPLHFGNGTRLTVT.

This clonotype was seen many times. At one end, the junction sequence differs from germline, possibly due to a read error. The CDR3 loop reads CASSQEFRDYQEIQYF. The CDR3, as DNA: TGCGCCAGCAGCCAAGAGTTCCGGGACTACCAAGAGATCCAGTACTTC. The chain joins TRBV4-3 to TRBJ2-5, with TRBD2 matching 7 bases. CDR1 is LGHNA, CDR2 YSLEER, per germline. This CDR3 contains 16 residues.

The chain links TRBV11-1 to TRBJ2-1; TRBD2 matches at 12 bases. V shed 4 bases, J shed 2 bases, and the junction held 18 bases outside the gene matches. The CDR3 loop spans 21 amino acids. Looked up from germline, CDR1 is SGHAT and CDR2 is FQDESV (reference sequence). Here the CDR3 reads CASSSGNRLAGGSRPYNEQFF. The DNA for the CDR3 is TGTGCCAGCAGCTCCGGTAATCGTCTAGCGGGGGGGTCCCGCCCCTACAATGAGCAGTTCTTC.

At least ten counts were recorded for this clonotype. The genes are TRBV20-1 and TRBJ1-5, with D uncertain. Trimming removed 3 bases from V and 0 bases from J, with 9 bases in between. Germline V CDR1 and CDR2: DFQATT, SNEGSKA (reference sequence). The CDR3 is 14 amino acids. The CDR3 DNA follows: TGCAGTGCTAGTGGAGAATTTAGCAATCAGCCCCAGCATTTT. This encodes CSASGEFSNQPQHF.

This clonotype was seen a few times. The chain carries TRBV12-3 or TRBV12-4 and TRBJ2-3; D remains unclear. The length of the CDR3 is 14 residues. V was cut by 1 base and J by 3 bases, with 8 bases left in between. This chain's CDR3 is CASSLVRRTDTQYF. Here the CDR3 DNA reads TGTGCCAGCAGTTTAGTCAGGAGAACAGATACGCAGTATTTT.

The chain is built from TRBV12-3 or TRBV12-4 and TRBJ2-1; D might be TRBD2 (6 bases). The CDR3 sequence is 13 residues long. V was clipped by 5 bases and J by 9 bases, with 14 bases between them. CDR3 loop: CASSMEGFSEQFF. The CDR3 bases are TGTGCCAGCAGTATGGAGGGGTTCAGTGAGCAGTTCTTC.

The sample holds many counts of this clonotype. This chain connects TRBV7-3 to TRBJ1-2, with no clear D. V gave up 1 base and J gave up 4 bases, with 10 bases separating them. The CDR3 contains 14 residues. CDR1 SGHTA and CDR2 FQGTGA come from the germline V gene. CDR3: CASSLMRGVYGYTF. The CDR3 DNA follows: TGTGCCAGCAGCTTAATGCGCGGGGTCTATGGCTACACCTTC.